The 9 T cell receptor beta chains below all came from one sample that was sequenced in a study of T cell changes during pregnancy in multiple sclerosis. Clones were read by immunoSEQ multiplex PCR, and TCRdb kept only the in-frame ones, dropping some. The table lists some 39,000 clones, approximately 90% of them singletons. Sequencing used CD4+ T cells from peripheral blood mononuclear cells, obtained in the third trimester of pregnancy. The receptors stem from a female donor in good health, enrolled as a control in a pregnancy study.

Here the CDR3 DNA reads TGTGCCAGCAGCTTGGCCGCGGGACTCTTGGATTCACCCCTCCACTTT. Its translation is CASSLAAGLLDSPLHF. The chain is built from TRBV5-6 and TRBJ1-6; maybe TRBD1 (5 bases). From germline, CDR1 is SGHDT and CDR2 YYEEEE. Trimming stripped 0 bases from V and 8 bases from J, with 15 bases between. This CDR3 is built from 16 residues.

This clone has a single count. The chain uses TRBV7-6 and TRBJ2-1, with 15 bases aligning to TRBD2. Germline values: CDR1 SGHVS, CDR2 FNYEAQ. V trimming: 1 base; J trimming: 9 bases; junction bases outside the gene matches: 1. The CDR3 has 15 amino acids. The CDR3 sequence: CASSLVGLAGGEQFF. The CDR3 DNA is TGTGCCAGCAGCTTAGTGGGACTAGCGGGAGGTGAGCAGTTCTTC.

The V call is TRBV4-2, the J call TRBJ1-4, with D possibly being TRBD1 (5 bases). Germline V lookup: CDR1 LGHNA, CDR2 YNFKEQ. V was pared by 1 base and J by 4 bases, with 13 bases between. The CDR3 has 16 residues. Written as DNA, the CDR3 is TGTGCCAGCAGCCAAGGGGGTGCGGGGCGTAATGAAAAACTGTTTTTT. Protein product: CASSQGGAGRNEKLFF.

V usage is TRBV6-6 and J usage is TRBJ1-5; perhaps TRBD1 as D (5 bases). Germline CDR1 reads MNHNY; CDR2 reads SVGAGI (reference sequence). The CDR3 is 13 amino acids. Trimming removed 6 bases from V and 3 bases from J, with 9 bases in between. As DNA, the CDR3 is TGTGCCAGCAGGGGGGGAAACAATCAGCCCCAGCATTTT. As protein: CASRGGNNQPQHF.

V gene TRBV27 combines with J gene TRBJ1-2; TRBD1 matches at 8 bases. Germline V gives CDR1 MNHEY, CDR2 SMNVEV (reference sequence). Trimming removed 6 bases from V and 6 bases from J; junction bases left unmatched: 15. The CDR3 has 16 amino acids. The CDR3 DNA reads TGTGCCAGCAGACCCCCTCGAAGACAGGGGAGGGATGGCTACACCTTC. Translated, it gives CASRPPRRQGRDGYTF.

The rearrangement links TRBV6-5 to TRBJ1-5; no firm D call. Trimming pared 0 bases from V and 6 bases from J, leaving 12 bases between. Germline V gene sequence: CDR1 MNHEY, CDR2 SVGAGI. The CDR3 runs to 15 residues. The CDR3 DNA reads TGTGCCAGCAGTTACTCCGCATCGGGGAGTCAGCCCCAGCATTTT. Residues: CASSYSASGSQPQHF.

The chain uses TRBV7-6 and TRBJ2-3; 9 positions agree with TRBD1. The CDR3 runs 14 residues. The germline V gene encodes CDR1 SGHVS and CDR2 FNYEAQ. V trimming: 1 base; J trimming: 6 bases; junction bases outside the gene matches: 2. The CDR3 sequence: CASSLGGTGDTQYF. The CDR3 DNA follows: TGTGCCAGCAGCTTAGGAGGGACAGGGGATACGCAGTATTTT.

The chain links TRBV12-5 to TRBJ2-2; D is unclear. From germline, CDR1 is LGHNT and CDR2 FRNRAP. The V and J ends lost 7 bases and 1 base respectively, with 7 bases between them. This CDR3 is 13 amino acids long. This CDR3 reads CASVIGNTGELFF. CDR3 sequence (DNA): TGTGCTAGTGTCATCGGGAACACCGGGGAGCTGTTTTTT.

This clone has only a few counts. The chain joins TRBV7-3 to TRBJ2-3; D might be TRBD1 (6 bases). This CDR3 contains 14 residues. Trimming removed 3 bases at V and 3 bases at J, with 10 bases between. Germline CDR1 SGHTA, CDR2 FQGTGA. Written as DNA, the CDR3 is TGTGCCAGCAGCTTGGGGGCAGGGACAGATACGCAGTATTTT. This encodes CASSLGAGTDTQYF.